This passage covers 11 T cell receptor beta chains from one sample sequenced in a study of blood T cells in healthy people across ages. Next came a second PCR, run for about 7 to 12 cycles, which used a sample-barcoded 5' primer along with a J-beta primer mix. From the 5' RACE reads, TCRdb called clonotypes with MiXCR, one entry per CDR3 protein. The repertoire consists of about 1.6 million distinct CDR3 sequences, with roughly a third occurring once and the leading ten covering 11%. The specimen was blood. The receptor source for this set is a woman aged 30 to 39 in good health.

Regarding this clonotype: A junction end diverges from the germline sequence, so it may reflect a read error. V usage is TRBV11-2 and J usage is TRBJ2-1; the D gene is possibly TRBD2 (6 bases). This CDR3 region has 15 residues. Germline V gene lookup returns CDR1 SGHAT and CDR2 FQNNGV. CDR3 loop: CASSPQAGTYDEQFF. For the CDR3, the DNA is TGTGCCAGCAGCCCCCAGGCGGGGACCTACGATGAGCAGTTCTTC.

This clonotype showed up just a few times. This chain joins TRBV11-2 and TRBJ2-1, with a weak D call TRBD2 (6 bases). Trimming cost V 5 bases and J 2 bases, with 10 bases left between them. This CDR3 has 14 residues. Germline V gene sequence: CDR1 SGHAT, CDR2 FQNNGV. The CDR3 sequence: CASSLLAPYNEQFF. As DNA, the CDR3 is TGTGCCAGCAGCCTACTAGCCCCCTACAATGAGCAGTTCTTC.

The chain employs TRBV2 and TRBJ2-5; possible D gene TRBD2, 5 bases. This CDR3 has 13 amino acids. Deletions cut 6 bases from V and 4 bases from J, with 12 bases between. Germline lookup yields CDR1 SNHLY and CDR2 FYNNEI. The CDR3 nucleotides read TGTGCCAGCAGGTGGGAGACGCCAGAGACCCAGTACTTC. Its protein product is CASRWETPETQYF.

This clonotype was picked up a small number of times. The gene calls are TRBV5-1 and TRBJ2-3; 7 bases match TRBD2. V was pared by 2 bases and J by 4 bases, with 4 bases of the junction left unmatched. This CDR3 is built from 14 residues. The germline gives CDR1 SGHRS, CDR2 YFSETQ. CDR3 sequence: CASSFRGSSDTQYF. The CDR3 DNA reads TGCGCCAGCAGCTTTCGCGGGAGCTCAGATACGCAGTATTTT. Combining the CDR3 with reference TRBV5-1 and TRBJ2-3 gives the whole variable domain KAGVTQTPRYLIKTRGQQVTLSCSPISGHRSVSWYQQTPGQGLQFLFEYFSETQRNKGNFPGRFSGRQFSNSRSEMNVSTLELGDSALYLCASSFRGSSDTQYFGPGTRLTVL.

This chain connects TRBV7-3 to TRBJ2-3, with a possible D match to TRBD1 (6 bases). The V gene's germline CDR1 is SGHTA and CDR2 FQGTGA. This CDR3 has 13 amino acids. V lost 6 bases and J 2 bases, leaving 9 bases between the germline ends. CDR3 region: CASSGQNTDTQYF. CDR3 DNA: TGTGCCAGCAGTGGACAGAACACAGATACGCAGTATTTT.

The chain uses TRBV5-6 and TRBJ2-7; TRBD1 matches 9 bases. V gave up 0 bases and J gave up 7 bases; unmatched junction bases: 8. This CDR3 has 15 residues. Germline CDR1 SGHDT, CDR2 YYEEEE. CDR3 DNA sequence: TGTGCCAGCAGCTTGGAAGAGACAGGGGGGTTGGAGCAGTACTTC. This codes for CASSLEETGGLEQYF.

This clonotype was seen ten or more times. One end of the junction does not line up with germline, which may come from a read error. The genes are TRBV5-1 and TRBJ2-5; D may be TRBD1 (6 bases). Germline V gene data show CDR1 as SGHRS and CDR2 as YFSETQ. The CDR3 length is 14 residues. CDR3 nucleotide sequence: TGTGCCAGCAGTTTCGGACAGCCACAAGAGACCCAGTACTTC. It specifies CASSFGQPQETQYF.

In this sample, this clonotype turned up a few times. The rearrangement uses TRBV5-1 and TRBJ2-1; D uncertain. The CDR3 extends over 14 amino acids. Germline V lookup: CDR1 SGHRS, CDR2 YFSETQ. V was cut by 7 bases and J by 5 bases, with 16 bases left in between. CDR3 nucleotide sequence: TGCGCCAGCTCTCCGGCAGGCCGGAACAATGAGCAGTTCTTC. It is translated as CASSPAGRNNEQFF.

Written as DNA, the CDR3 is TGCGCCAGCAGTTGGGCCCACAGGAATGAGCAGTTCTTC. As protein: CASSWAHRNEQFF. V gene TRBV5-1 combines with J gene TRBJ2-1, with D tentatively TRBD1 (5 bases). With 5 bases removed from V and 7 bases from J, the gap between germline ends came to 13 bases. CDR1 and CDR2 (germline): SGHRS, YFSETQ. There are 13 residues in the CDR3.

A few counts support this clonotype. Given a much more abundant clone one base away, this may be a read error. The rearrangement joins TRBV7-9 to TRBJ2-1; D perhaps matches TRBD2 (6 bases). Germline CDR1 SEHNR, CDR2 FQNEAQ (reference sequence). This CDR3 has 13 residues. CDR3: CSSSSGTHLWLFF. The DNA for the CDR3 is TGTTCCAGCAGCTCGGGGACTCATCTTTGGTTGTTCTTC. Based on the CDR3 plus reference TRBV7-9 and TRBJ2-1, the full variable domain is DTGVSQNPRHKITKRGQNVTFRCDPISEHNRLYWYRQTLGQGPEFLTYFQNEAQLEKSRLLSDRFSAERPKGSFSTLEIQRTEQGDSAMYLCSSSSGTHLWLFFGPGTRLTVL.

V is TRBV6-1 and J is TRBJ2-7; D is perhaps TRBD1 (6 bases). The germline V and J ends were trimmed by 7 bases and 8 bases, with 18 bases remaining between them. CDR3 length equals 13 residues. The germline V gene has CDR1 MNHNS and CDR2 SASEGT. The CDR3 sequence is CASIPGTRYKQYF. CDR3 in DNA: TGTGCCAGCATTCCCGGGACAAGATACAAGCAGTACTTC.